A single sample is the source of the 14 T cell receptor beta chains below, sequenced in a study of blood T cell repertoires in COVID-19. Generated by immunoSEQ multiplex PCR, the TCRdb table keeps only in-frame clones and is missing some. The sample includes around 250,000 clones, about 90% of them seen just once. The sequencing sample was made of PBMCs or T cells enriched from blood (not recorded which). The receptors were sampled from a human donor in a cohort exposed to, infected with or recovered from COVID-19 (not recorded which). The donor label of this sample is uncertain.

This clone was seen just once. This chain uses TRBV27 with TRBJ1-6, with unresolved D. The CDR3 runs 14 residues. Germline V gene lookup returns CDR1 MNHEY and CDR2 SMNVEV (reference sequence). Trimming shortened V by 7 bases and J by 7 bases, and 14 bases separated the two germline ends. CDR3 bases: TGTGCCAGCAACTCCGGGTCCTTAAATTCACCCCTCCACTTT. Amino acid sequence: CASNSGSLNSPLHF.

The V and J genes are TRBV12-5 and TRBJ1-1, with D possibly being TRBD1 (6 bases). The CDR3 loop spans 16 amino acids. The germline V gene has CDR1 LGHNT and CDR2 FRNRAP. Trimming removed 1 base from V and 1 base from J, with 13 bases in between. For the CDR3, the DNA is TGTGCTAGTGGTTTGGCCCACAGGGCCGGGAACACTGAAGCTTTCTTT. Amino acid sequence: CASGLAHRAGNTEAFF.

The CDR3 bases are TGTGCCTGGGCCGGGACAGGGCAAGAGACCCAGTACTTC. This encodes CAWAGTGQETQYF. The gene calls are TRBV30 and TRBJ2-5, with 9 bases that match TRBD1. The V segment lost 5 bases and the J segment 2 bases; nucleotides outside the gene matches: 3. The CDR3 is made up of 13 amino acids. Germline V gene lookup returns CDR1 GTSNPN and CDR2 SVGIG (reference sequence). Using reference TRBV30 and TRBJ2-5 for the parts outside the CDR3, the full variable domain is SQTIHQWPATLVQPVGSPLSLECTVEGTSNPNLYWYRQAAGRGLQLLFYSVGIGQISSEVPQNLSASRPQDRQFILSSKKLLLSDSGFYLCAWAGTGQETQYFGPGTRLLVL.

V is TRBV6-6 and J is TRBJ2-3; TRBD2 matches at 8 bases. This CDR3 has 15 residues. After removal of 7 bases from V and 1 base from J, the junction contained 7 bases not matched to a gene. Germline lookup yields CDR1 MNHNY and CDR2 SVGAGI (reference sequence). As DNA, the CDR3 is TGTGCCAGCATACCGTCCGGGGGGGGCACAGATACGCAGTATTTT. Translation: CASIPSGGGTDTQYF.

The chain uses TRBV18 and TRBJ2-7, with D tentatively TRBD2 (5 bases). Germline CDR1 is KGHSH and CDR2 is LQKENI. CDR3 size: 13 residues. Between the trimmed V and J ends, which lost 6 bases and 5 bases, there was a span of 14 bases. The CDR3: CASSQSTRDEQYF. For the CDR3, the DNA is TGTGCCAGCTCCCAGTCGACGAGGGACGAGCAGTACTTC.

A remark on this clone: The junction differs from germline at one of its ends, possibly a read error. This chain joins TRBV7-9 and TRBJ2-5; D might be TRBD2 (5 bases). Germline CDR1 SEHNR, CDR2 FQNEAQ (reference sequence). CDR3 length: 14 amino acids. CDR3 protein: CASGLAITKETQYF. CDR3 DNA sequence: TGTGCCAGCGGCTTAGCGATCACAAAAGAGACCCAGTACTTC.

CDR3 sequence (DNA): TGTGCCAGCAGCGCCGAGACAGGGGGCTTGCGTGGTGAAAAACTGTTTTTT. Translated, it gives CASSAETGGLRGEKLFF. The chain carries TRBV9 and TRBJ1-4; 10 positions agree with TRBD1. The germline gives CDR1 SGDLS, CDR2 YYNGEE. The CDR3 runs to 17 residues. Trimming took 3 bases from V and 7 from J; bases not matched to a gene: 12.

The chain carries TRBV30 and TRBJ2-2; 7 bases are a match to TRBD1. CDR1 is GTSNPN and CDR2 is SVGIG in the germline V gene (reference sequence). J gave up 3 bases and V 5 bases, and 0 bases lay outside the gene matches. This CDR3 contains 12 residues. CDR3 loop: CAWGQDTGELFF. In DNA, the CDR3 is TGTGCCTGGGGACAGGACACCGGGGAGCTGTTTTTT.

The rearrangement uses TRBV9 and TRBJ2-4, with a possible D match to TRBD2 (5 bases). V was clipped by 0 bases and J by 3 bases, with 13 bases between them. CDR3 length equals 16 residues. CDR1 and CDR2 from the germline V gene are SGDLS and YYNGEE. The CDR3 reads CASSVGQTGVKNIQYF. The DNA of the CDR3 is TGTGCCAGCAGCGTAGGGCAGACCGGGGTCAAAAACATTCAGTACTTC.

V gene TRBV11-3 combines with J gene TRBJ2-7; 8 nucleotides agree with TRBD1. The CDR3 extends over 16 amino acids. Trimming took 4 bases from V and 2 from J; bases not matched to a gene: 10. Germline V lookup: CDR1 SGHNT, CDR2 YENEEA. This CDR3 reads CASSYAGTGHPYEQYF. The CDR3 nucleotides are TGTGCCAGCAGCTACGCCGGGACAGGACACCCCTACGAGCAGTACTTC.

The V and J genes are TRBV24-1 and TRBJ2-7; possible D gene TRBD1, 6 bases. V was clipped by 4 bases and J by 5 bases, with 11 bases between them. The CDR3 spans 13 residues. The germline V gene encodes CDR1 KGHDR and CDR2 SFDVKD. CDR3 sequence reads: CATSDLYRDEQYF. CDR3 in DNA: TGTGCCACCAGTGACCTTTACAGGGACGAGCAGTACTTC.

This chain joins TRBV30 and TRBJ2-2; D is unclear. V was shortened by 4 bases and J by 8 bases, with 8 bases between the two germline ends. The length of the CDR3 is 11 residues. The germline gives CDR1 GTSNPN, CDR2 SVGIG (reference sequence). The CDR3 region is CAWNPGGELFF. The CDR3 DNA sequence: TGTGCCTGGAACCCCGGGGGGGAGCTGTTTTTT.

This clone occurred a few times. The chain is built from TRBV9 and TRBJ2-7, with TRBD1 identical over 9 bases. CDR3 length: 15 residues. After removal of 2 bases from V and 4 bases from J, the junction contained 7 bases not matched to a gene. Per the germline V gene, CDR1 is SGDLS and CDR2 is YYNGEE. The CDR3 sequence is CASSVGPGQGYEQYF. In nucleotides, the CDR3 is TGTGCCAGCAGCGTCGGACCGGGACAGGGATACGAGCAGTACTTC.

V gene TRBV27 combines with J gene TRBJ1-2; D is unresolved. The CDR3 runs 12 residues. Per germline, CDR1 MNHEY and CDR2 SMNVEV (reference sequence). Trimming took off 4 bases at V and 8 bases at J, with 11 bases between the two ends. CDR3 nucleotide sequence: TGTGCCAGCAGTTCAGGACTTGGGGGCTACACCTTC. It specifies CASSSGLGGYTF.